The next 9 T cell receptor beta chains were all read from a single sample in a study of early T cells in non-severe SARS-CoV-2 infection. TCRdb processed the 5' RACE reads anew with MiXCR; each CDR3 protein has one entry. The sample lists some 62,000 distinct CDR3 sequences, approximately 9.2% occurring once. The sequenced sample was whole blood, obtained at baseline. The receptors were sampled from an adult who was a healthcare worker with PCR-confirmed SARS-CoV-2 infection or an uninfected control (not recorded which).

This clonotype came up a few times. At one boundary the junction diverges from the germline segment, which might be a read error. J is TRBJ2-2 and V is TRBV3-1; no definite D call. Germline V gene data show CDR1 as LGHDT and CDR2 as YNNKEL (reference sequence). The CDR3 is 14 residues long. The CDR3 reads CASNQREVTGELFF. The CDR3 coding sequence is TGTGCCAGCAACCAAAGAGAGGTTACCGGGGAGCTGTTTTTT. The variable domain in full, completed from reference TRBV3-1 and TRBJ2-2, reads DTAVSQTPKYLVTQMGNDKSIKCEQNLGHDTMYWYKQDSKKFLKIMFSYNNKELIINETVPNRFSPKSPDKAHLNLHINSLELGDSAVYFCASNQREVTGELFFGEGSRLTVL.

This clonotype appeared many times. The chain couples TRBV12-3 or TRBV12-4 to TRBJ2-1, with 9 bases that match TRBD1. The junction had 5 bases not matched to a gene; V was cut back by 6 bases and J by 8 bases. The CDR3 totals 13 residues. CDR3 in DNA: TGTGCCAGCAGCTTGGACAGGGGAGATGAGCAGTTCTTC. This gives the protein CASSLDRGDEQFF.

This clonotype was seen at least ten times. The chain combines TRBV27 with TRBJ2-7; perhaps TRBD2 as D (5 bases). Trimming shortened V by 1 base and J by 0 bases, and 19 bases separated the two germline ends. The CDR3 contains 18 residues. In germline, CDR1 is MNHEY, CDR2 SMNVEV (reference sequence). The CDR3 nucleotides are TGTGCCAGCAGTTTATTTATCCCGGGGAGCTCCAGCTCCTACGAGCAGTACTTC. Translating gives CASSLFIPGSSSSYEQYF.

The CDR3 sequence: CASSLGVRDNEQFF. The CDR3 DNA reads as TGTGCCAGCAGCTTAGGGGTCAGGGACAATGAGCAGTTCTTC. The V gene is TRBV11-2, the J gene TRBJ2-1, with a weak D call TRBD1 (5 bases). CDR1 and CDR2 (germline): SGHAT, FQNNGV. The CDR3 extends over 14 amino acids. Trimming pared 1 base from V and 5 bases from J, leaving 9 bases between.

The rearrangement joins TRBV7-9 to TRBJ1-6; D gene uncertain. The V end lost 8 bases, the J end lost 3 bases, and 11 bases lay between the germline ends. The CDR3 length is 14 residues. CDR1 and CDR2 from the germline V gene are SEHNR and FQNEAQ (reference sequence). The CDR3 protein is CASRQGFYNSPLHF. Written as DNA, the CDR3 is TGTGCCAGCCGACAAGGGTTCTATAATTCACCCCTCCACTTT.

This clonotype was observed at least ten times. CDR3 amino acids: CSVSTGVNQPQHF. CDR3 bases: TGCAGCGTGTCGACAGGGGTCAACCAGCCCCAGCATTTT. J is TRBJ1-5 and V is TRBV29-1; 8 bases are a match to TRBD1. This CDR3 is 13 amino acids long. Germline V gene data show CDR1 as SQVTM and CDR2 as ANQGSEA. J gave up 7 bases and V 6 bases, and 8 bases lay outside the gene matches.

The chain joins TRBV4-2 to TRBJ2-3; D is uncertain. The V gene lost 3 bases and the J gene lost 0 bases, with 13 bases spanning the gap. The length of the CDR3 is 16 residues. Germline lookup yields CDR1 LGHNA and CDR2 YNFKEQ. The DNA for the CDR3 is TGTGCCAGCAGCCAGCGAGCCAACCCTAGCACAGATACGCAGTATTTT. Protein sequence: CASSQRANPSTDTQYF.

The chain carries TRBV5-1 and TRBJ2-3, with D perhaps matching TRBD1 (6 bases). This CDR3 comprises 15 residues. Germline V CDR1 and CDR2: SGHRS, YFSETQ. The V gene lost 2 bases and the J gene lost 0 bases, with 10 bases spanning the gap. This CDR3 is CASSFLDRSTDTQYF. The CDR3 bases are TGCGCCAGCAGCTTTTTGGACAGAAGCACAGATACGCAGTATTTT. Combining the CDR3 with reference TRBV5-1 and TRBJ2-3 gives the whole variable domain KAGVTQTPRYLIKTRGQQVTLSCSPISGHRSVSWYQQTPGQGLQFLFEYFSETQRNKGNFPGRFSGRQFSNSRSEMNVSTLELGDSALYLCASSFLDRSTDTQYFGPGTRLTVL.

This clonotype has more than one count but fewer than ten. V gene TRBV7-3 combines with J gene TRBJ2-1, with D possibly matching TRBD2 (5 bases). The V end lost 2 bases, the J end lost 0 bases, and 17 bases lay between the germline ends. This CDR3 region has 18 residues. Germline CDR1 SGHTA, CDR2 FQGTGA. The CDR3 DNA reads TGTGCCAGCAGCTTAGAGGCGCCGCGGGCGCTCTCCTACAATGAGCAGTTCTTC. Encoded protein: CASSLEAPRALSYNEQFF.